These 7 T cell receptor beta chains came from one sample sequenced in a study of long-term antiretroviral therapy in people with HIV. The immunoSEQ assay was v3.0, run at survey level. Generated by immunoSEQ multiplex PCR, the TCRdb table keeps only in-frame clones and is missing some. The data contain about 32,000 clones, 70% to 90% of them singletons. Specimen: unsorted PBMCs, collected 2.2 years after starting antiretroviral therapy. Receptors were obtained from a man aged 18-30 years with HIV.

The V and J genes are TRBV19 and TRBJ1-2; 12 bases agree with TRBD1. The CDR3 spans 14 residues. V was pared by 8 bases and J by 8 bases, with 9 bases of the junction left unmatched. The germline CDR1 and CDR2 sequences are LNHDA and SQIVND (reference sequence). The CDR3 reads CASRPGQGAEGYTF. CDR3 nucleotide sequence: TGTGCCAGTCGACCGGGACAGGGGGCTGAGGGCTACACCTTC.

The chain combines TRBV19 with TRBJ2-1; D remains ambiguous. The CDR3 contains 12 residues. Deletions cut 6 bases from V and 2 bases from J, with 5 bases between. Germline lookup yields CDR1 LNHDA and CDR2 SQIVND (reference sequence). The CDR3 nucleotides are TGTGCCAGTAGCAAACCCTACAATGAGCAGTTCTTC. Amino acid sequence: CASSKPYNEQFF.

This chain connects TRBV4-3 to TRBJ2-3, with D maybe TRBD1 (6 bases). The length of the CDR3 is 16 residues. CDR1 and CDR2 from the germline V gene are LGHNA and YSLEER. Between the trimmed V and J ends, which lost 7 bases and 2 bases, there was a span of 19 bases. The CDR3 reads CASKHSVGTSTDTQYF. The CDR3 DNA reads as TGCGCCAGCAAACACTCCGTGGGGACATCCACAGATACGCAGTATTTT.

This clone was observed once. The J gene is TRBJ2-7, the V gene TRBV6-4; D not resolved. Trimming stripped 4 bases from V and 3 bases from J, with 13 bases between. CDR3 length: 14 amino acids. Germline V gene lookup returns CDR1 MRHNA and CDR2 SNTAGT. The CDR3 reads CASSGCRLFYEQYF. CDR3 nucleotide sequence: TGTGCCAGCAGTGGGTGTCGGCTTTTCTACGAGCAGTACTTC.

V is TRBV5-1 and J is TRBJ2-5; no clear D gene. CDR1 is SGHRS, CDR2 YFSETQ, per germline. The CDR3 is 13 amino acids. Trimming shortened V by 0 bases and J by 5 bases, and 8 bases separated the two germline ends. CDR3 DNA sequence: TGCGCCAGCAGCTTGGGATCTTCTGAGACCCAGTACTTC. It encodes CASSLGSSETQYF.

This chain links TRBV7-9 with TRBJ2-2, with a weak D call TRBD1 (5 bases). The CDR3 contains 13 residues. CDR1 SEHNR and CDR2 FQNEAQ come from the germline V gene (reference sequence). Trimming pared 3 bases from V and 6 bases from J, leaving 8 bases between. The CDR3 loop is CASSFQGPGELFF. The DNA for the CDR3 is TGTGCCAGCAGCTTCCAGGGCCCCGGGGAGCTGTTTTTT. Drawing the rest from reference TRBV7-9 and TRBJ2-2, the complete variable domain is DTGVSQNPRHKITKRGQNVTFRCDPISEHNRLYWYRQTLGQGPEFLTYFQNEAQLEKSRLLSDRFSAERPKGSFSTLEIQRTEQGDSAMYLCASSFQGPGELFFGEGSRLTVL.

The V gene is TRBV6-6, the J gene TRBJ1-1; no definite D call. The CDR3 runs to 15 residues. The V end lost 2 bases, the J end lost 2 bases, and 12 bases lay between the germline ends. CDR1 is MNHNY, CDR2 SVGAGI, per germline (reference sequence). CDR3 residues: CASSYPGRLNTEAFF. The CDR3 bases are TGTGCCAGCAGTTACCCCGGACGGCTCAACACTGAAGCTTTCTTT.